Below are 18 T cell receptor beta chains sequenced from a single sample in a study of T cell repertoires in cytomegalovirus infection. TCRdb passed the reads through MiXCR, listing each CDR3 protein once. The table lists about half a million distinct CDR3 sequences, roughly a third of them singletons. Their target antigens are unknown. The source material was cultured PBMCs, sampled from culture after CMV antigen stimulation. These receptors came from a human donor in good health (CMV status not recorded). Some clones in this sample may be carry-over from other donors' samples.

The table lists this clonotype with a few counts. This chain joins TRBV20-1 and TRBJ2-1; D is unclear. This CDR3 is built from 15 residues. V was clipped by 1 base and J by 0 bases, with 10 bases between them. Germline CDR1 DFQATT, CDR2 SNEGSKA (reference sequence). The CDR3 loop reads CSARALSSSYNEQFF. The DNA for the CDR3 is TGCAGTGCTAGAGCCCTATCGAGCTCCTACAATGAGCAGTTCTTC.

The V and J genes are TRBV7-6 and TRBJ1-4; D perhaps matches TRBD1 (6 bases). CDR3 length: 14 amino acids. CDR1 and CDR2 (germline): SGHVS, FNYEAQ. The ends were cut back, 5 bases at V and 5 bases at J, with 12 bases in the middle. CDR3 region: CASSPGQLNEKLFF. In DNA, the CDR3 is TGTGCCAGCAGCCCCGGACAGCTCAATGAAAAACTGTTTTTT. Full variable domain (rest looked up from reference TRBV7-6 and TRBJ1-4): GAGVSQSPRYKVTKRGQDVALRCDPISGHVSLYWYRQALGQGPEFLTYFNYEAQQDKSGLPNDRFSAERPEGSISTLTIQRTEQRDSAMYRCASSPGQLNEKLFFGSGTQLSVL.

This clonotype was observed a handful of times. The chain couples TRBV6-2 or TRBV6-3 to TRBJ2-5, with D possibly being TRBD1 or TRBD2 (5 bases each). The CDR3 contains 12 residues. Germline V gene sequence: CDR1 MNHEY, CDR2 SVGEGT. This chain's CDR3 is CAARGDKETQYF. CDR3 nucleotide sequence: TGTGCAGCTCGAGGGGATAAAGAGACCCAGTACTTC.

This clonotype was found a few times. The gene calls are TRBV7-2 and TRBJ2-5; 7 positions match TRBD2. V was pared by 4 bases and J by 4 bases, with 9 bases of the junction left unmatched. Per germline, CDR1 SGHTA and CDR2 FQGNSA. CDR3 size: 15 residues. The CDR3 loop is CASSSPGSGGETQYF. Here the CDR3 DNA reads TGTGCCAGCAGCTCCCCCGGGTCGGGAGGAGAGACCCAGTACTTC.

The genes are TRBV28 and TRBJ2-7, with 7 nucleotides matching TRBD2. The CDR3 spans 12 residues. The germline V gene has CDR1 MDHEN and CDR2 SYDVKM. V trimming: 8 bases; J trimming: 9 bases; junction bases outside the gene matches: 10. The CDR3 is CASRGGGLGQYF. The DNA of the CDR3 is TGTGCCAGCCGCGGGGGTGGTCTAGGGCAGTACTTC.

This clonotype was observed a handful of times. V usage is TRBV4-3 and J usage is TRBJ1-2; D not certain. The length of the CDR3 is 15 residues. Trimming pared 0 bases from V and 4 bases from J, leaving 12 bases between. CDR1 and CDR2 (germline): LGHNA, YSLEER. CDR3 DNA: TGCGCCAGCAGCCAAGATCAGTTCGCACCCTATGGCTACACCTTC. Protein: CASSQDQFAPYGYTF.

This clonotype turned up a few times. This chain uses TRBV6-2 or TRBV6-3 with TRBJ2-7; D assignment may be TRBD1 or TRBD2 (5 bases each). Germline CDR1 MNHEY, CDR2 SVGEGT. The CDR3 has 14 residues. The V and J ends lost 7 bases and 5 bases respectively, with 18 bases between them. The CDR3 nucleotides read TGTGCCAGCACCCCTGGGGGAGTAGGGAACGAGCAGTACGTC. This gives the protein CASTPGGVGNEQYV.

The chain recombines TRBV7-9 with TRBJ2-7, with D maybe TRBD1 (5 bases). The CDR3 is 12 residues long. Germline V gene lookup returns CDR1 SEHNR and CDR2 FQNEAQ (reference sequence). Deletions cut 1 base from V and 6 bases from J, with 7 bases between. This CDR3 reads CASSLEGAEQYV. DNA for the CDR3: TGTGCCAGCAGCTTAGAAGGGGCCGAGCAGTACGTC.

Many counts were recorded for this clonotype. The chain uses TRBV29-1 and TRBJ1-1; D is unresolved. The V end lost 4 bases, the J end lost 4 bases, and 7 bases lay between the germline ends. Germline loops: CDR1 SQVTM, CDR2 ANQGSEA. The CDR3 has 11 residues. The CDR3 sequence: CSVGSSTEAFF. CDR3 coding DNA: TGCAGCGTTGGGAGTAGCACTGAAGCTTTCTTT.

This clonotype occurred a few times. This chain connects TRBV10-3 to TRBJ2-3, with D possibly matching TRBD2 (6 bases). The CDR3 is 16 residues long. The germline CDR1 and CDR2 sequences are ENHRY and SYGVKD. V was clipped by 0 bases and J by 3 bases, with 13 bases between them. The CDR3 spells CAISESPGVVTDTQYF. DNA of the CDR3: TGTGCCATCAGTGAGTCTCCGGGAGTAGTAACAGATACGCAGTATTTT.

The CDR3 DNA reads TGCAGTGCTAGAGATAATAGAGGACGTAGCAATCAGCCCCAGCATTTT. Its translation: CSARDNRGRSNQPQHF. The rearrangement joins TRBV20-1 to TRBJ1-5, with D uncertain. The germline V gene encodes CDR1 DFQATT and CDR2 SNEGSKA (reference sequence). The CDR3 length is 16 residues. Trimming stripped 0 bases from V and 0 bases from J, with 12 bases between.

In this sample, this clonotype turned up a few times. The gene calls are TRBV6-2 or TRBV6-3 and TRBJ2-1, with a tentative D call TRBD2 (6 bases). The germline CDR1 and CDR2 sequences are MNHEY and SVGEGT. The CDR3 length is 13 residues. The CDR3 DNA follows: TGTGTTCTACTCCGAAGGGAGGCGCGTGAGCAGTTCTTC. As protein: CVLLRREAREQFF.

The V call is TRBV19, the J call TRBJ2-1; 11 bases agree with TRBD2. Germline V gene data show CDR1 as LNHDA and CDR2 as SQIVND (reference sequence). The CDR3 loop spans 15 amino acids. Unmatched junction bases numbered 7, after V lost 6 bases and J lost 6 bases. DNA for the CDR3: TGTGCCAGTAGAACAACTAGCGGGAGTTTCAATGAGCAGTTCTTC. It yields the protein CASRTTSGSFNEQFF.

This clonotype occurred a few times. This CDR3 reads CASSQGTGNTEAFF. In DNA form, the CDR3 reads TGTGCCAGCAGCCAAGGGACAGGGAACACTGAAGCTTTCTTT. The chain is built from TRBV3-1 and TRBJ1-1, with 7 bases fitting TRBD1. Trimming removed 1 base from V and 1 base from J; junction bases left unmatched: 0. Germline CDR1 reads LGHDT; CDR2 reads YNNKEL (reference sequence). There are 14 residues in the CDR3. The full variable domain, its missing parts supplied by reference TRBV3-1 and TRBJ1-1, is DTAVSQTPKYLVTQMGNDKSIKCEQNLGHDTMYWYKQDSKKFLKIMFSYNNKELIINETVPNRFSPKSPDKAHLNLHINSLELGDSAVYFCASSQGTGNTEAFFGQGTRLTVV.

In this sample, this clonotype turned up a few times. V usage is TRBV7-8 and J usage is TRBJ2-1, with 9 bases lining up with TRBD2. J lost 7 bases, V lost 5 bases, and 12 bases had no gene match. This CDR3 spans 16 amino acids. The germline V gene encodes CDR1 SGHVS and CDR2 FQNEAQ. CDR3 region: CASSPMFVREGNEQFF. CDR3 sequence (DNA): TGTGCCAGCAGCCCTATGTTCGTGCGGGAGGGGAATGAGCAGTTCTTC. The whole variable domain, remainder taken from reference TRBV7-8 and TRBJ2-1, is GAGVSQSPRYKVAKRGQDVALRCDPISGHVSLFWYQQALGQGPEFLTYFQNEAQLDKSGLPSDRFFAERPEGSVSTLKIQRTQQEDSAVYLCASSPMFVREGNEQFFGPGTRLTVL.

The chain carries TRBV5-4 and TRBJ2-2; D not resolved. CDR3 length equals 14 residues. Germline CDR1 and CDR2: SGHNT and YYREEE (reference sequence). V gave up 4 bases and J gave up 7 bases, with 14 bases separating them. The CDR3 sequence: CASSPPQSFGELFF. CDR3 in DNA: TGTGCCAGCAGCCCACCCCAGTCTTTCGGGGAGCTGTTTTTT.

This CDR3 reads CAIAAGGGYNEQFF. CDR3 DNA: TGTGCCATCGCGGCGGGGGGGGGCTACAATGAGCAGTTCTTC. This chain joins TRBV10-3 and TRBJ2-1; the match to TRBD2 covers 9 bases. J lost 3 bases, V lost 8 bases, and 5 bases had no gene match. Germline CDR1 reads ENHRY; CDR2 reads SYGVKD. This CDR3 spans 14 amino acids.

The chain combines TRBV27 with TRBJ2-7; no reliable D call. This CDR3 comprises 13 residues. V shed 5 bases and J shed 4 bases, with 12 bases lying between them. Germline CDR1 is MNHEY and CDR2 is SMNVEV (reference sequence). The CDR3 bases are TGTGCCAGCAGTACAAGTCCCCATTACGAGCAGTACTTC. Amino acids: CASSTSPHYEQYF.